The rows below give T cell receptor beta chains drawn from one sample of a study of shared clonotypes between healthy human individuals. Sequencing used immunoSEQ multiplex PCR; TCRdb keeps in-frame clones, though not all of them. The sample shows about 480,000 clones, approximately 79% of them seen only once. Sequencing was carried out using PBMCs. All receptors come from a middle-aged woman in good health. Some clones in this sample may be carry-over from other donors' samples. Each CDR3 is given with its conserved first and last residue. The order of the fields is D gene, V gene, J gene, clone size, CDR3 protein, CDR3 DNA. D genes are given only for firm matches. For some rows the clone size is stated as once, few or many, or as a class when expanded; others skip it.

D gene: NA; V gene: TRBV10-3; J gene: TRBJ2-2; clone size: NA; CDR3 protein: CAITAGGLTSTGELFF; CDR3 DNA: TGTGCCATTACGGCAGGGGGACTCACATCTACCGGGGAGCTGTTTTTT
D gene: TRBD2; V gene: TRBV7-3; J gene: TRBJ2-6; clone size: once; CDR3 protein: CASGAGVPGANVLTF; CDR3 DNA: TGTGCCAGCGGGGCGGGAGTGCCTGGGGCCAACGTCCTGACTTTC
D gene: NA; V gene: TRBV5-6; J gene: TRBJ2-7; clone size: NA; CDR3 protein: CASSLRGFGYEQYF; CDR3 DNA: TGTGCCAGCAGCTTGCGGGGGTTTGGTTACGAGCAGTACTTC
D gene: TRBD2; V gene: TRBV7-2; J gene: TRBJ2-7; clone size: NA; CDR3 protein: CASSPGSSGSPYEQYF; CDR3 DNA: TGTGCCAGCAGCCCCGGGAGTAGCGGGAGCCCCTACGAGCAGTACTTC
D gene: NA; V gene: TRBV28; J gene: TRBJ2-5; clone size: once; CDR3 protein: CASSFAWGETQYF; CDR3 DNA: TGTGCCAGCAGTTTTGCGTGGGGGGAGACCCAGTACTTC
D gene: TRBD1; V gene: TRBV19; J gene: TRBJ1-2; clone size: NA; CDR3 protein: CASTPGQGAQMRGYTF; CDR3 DNA: TGTGCCAGTACCCCTGGACAGGGGGCGCAGATGAGGGGCTACACCTTC
D gene: NA; V gene: TRBV5-1; J gene: TRBJ1-1; clone size: NA; CDR3 protein: CASRTGNTEAFF; CDR3 DNA: TGCGCCAGTCGAACAGGGAACACTGAAGCTTTCTTT
D gene: TRBD2; V gene: TRBV5-1; J gene: TRBJ2-7; clone size: once; CDR3 protein: CASSLLAGGLYEQYF; CDR3 DNA: TGCGCCAGCAGCTTGCTCGCGGGAGGCCTCTACGAGCAGTACTTC
D gene: NA; V gene: TRBV9; J gene: TRBJ1-5; clone size: NA; CDR3 protein: CASSPRPEKQPQHF; CDR3 DNA: TGTGCCAGCAGCCCCCGTCCCGAAAAGCAGCCCCAGCATTTT
D gene: NA; V gene: TRBV18; J gene: TRBJ2-5; clone size: NA; CDR3 protein: CASSPGRQETQYF; CDR3 DNA: TGTGCCAGCTCACCAGGGCGGCAAGAGACCCAGTACTTC
D gene: NA; V gene: TRBV21-1; J gene: TRBJ1-2; clone size: NA; CDR3 protein: CASSKLSAANYGYTF; CDR3 DNA: TGTGCCAGCAGCAAACTGAGCGCAGCAAACTATGGCTACACCTTC
D gene: TRBD2; V gene: TRBV7-9; J gene: TRBJ2-3; clone size: NA; CDR3 protein: CASSPGLAGNTDTQYF; CDR3 DNA: TGTGCCAGCAGCCCGGGACTAGCGGGGAACACAGATACGCAGTATTTT
D gene: NA; V gene: TRBV23-1; J gene: TRBJ1-2; clone size: NA; CDR3 protein: CASSQLRGNYGYTF; CDR3 DNA: TGCGCCAGCAGTCAATTGAGGGGGAACTATGGCTACACCTTC
D gene: NA; V gene: TRBV30; J gene: TRBJ2-3; clone size: NA; CDR3 protein: CAWSPPSDTQYF; CDR3 DNA: TGTGCCTGGAGTCCCCCTTCAGATACGCAGTATTTT
D gene: TRBD2; V gene: TRBV19; J gene: TRBJ2-1; clone size: few; CDR3 protein: CASSTPGLANEQFF; CDR3 DNA: TGTGCCAGTAGTACACCCGGACTAGCCAATGAGCAGTTCTTC
D gene: TRBD2; V gene: TRBV15; J gene: TRBJ2-7; clone size: few; CDR3 protein: CATSRVASGSSVGYEQYF; CDR3 DNA: TGTGCCACCAGCAGAGTGGCTAGCGGGAGTTCAGTTGGCTACGAGCAGTACTTC
D gene: TRBD2; V gene: TRBV19; J gene: TRBJ2-1; clone size: few; CDR3 protein: CASSTPGLAAGVFF; CDR3 DNA: TGTGCCAGTAGTACTCCGGGACTAGCGGCGGGGGTTTTCTTC
D gene: NA; V gene: TRBV5-4; J gene: TRBJ2-7; clone size: NA; CDR3 protein: CASSYDLSTYEQYF; CDR3 DNA: TGTGCCAGCAGCTATGACTTATCGACCTACGAGCAGTACTTC
D gene: TRBD1; V gene: TRBV6-1; J gene: TRBJ1-4; clone size: NA; CDR3 protein: CASSEFTGGDEKLFF; CDR3 DNA: TGTGCCAGCAGTGAATTCACAGGGGGCGATGAAAAACTGTTTTTT
D gene: NA; V gene: TRBV7-9; J gene: TRBJ2-3; clone size: NA; CDR3 protein: CASSSLGGGIGTDTQYF; CDR3 DNA: TGTGCCAGCAGCTCCTTGGGAGGCGGGATCGGCACAGATACGCAGTATTTT
D gene: NA; V gene: TRBV19; J gene: TRBJ2-7; clone size: NA; CDR3 protein: CASSNQISGEYEQYF; CDR3 DNA: TGTGCCAGTAGTAACCAGATTAGCGGAGAATACGAGCAGTACTTC
D gene: NA; V gene: TRBV30; J gene: TRBJ2-3; clone size: NA; CDR3 protein: CASNGQLSTDTQYF; CDR3 DNA: TGTGCCTCGAACGGACAACTTAGCACAGATACGCAGTATTTT
D gene: TRBD2; V gene: TRBV9; J gene: TRBJ2-3; clone size: NA; CDR3 protein: CASSVLAGTDTQYF; CDR3 DNA: TGTGCCAGCAGCGTACTAGCGGGGACAGATACGCAGTATTTT
D gene: NA; V gene: TRBV9; J gene: TRBJ2-1; clone size: NA; CDR3 protein: CASSPRGLPGNEQFF; CDR3 DNA: TGTGCCAGCAGCCCCCGTGGCCTACCCGGCAATGAGCAGTTCTTC
D gene: NA; V gene: TRBV7-6; J gene: TRBJ2-7; clone size: NA; CDR3 protein: CASSPGDVYEQYF; CDR3 DNA: TGTGCCAGCAGCCCCGGGGACGTTTACGAGCAGTACTTC
D gene: NA; V gene: TRBV11-2; J gene: TRBJ2-7; clone size: once; CDR3 protein: CASSLGGNEQYF; CDR3 DNA: TGTGCCAGCAGCTTAGGCGGGAACGAGCAGTACTTC
D gene: TRBD2; V gene: TRBV15; J gene: TRBJ2-3; clone size: many; CDR3 protein: CATSPTTWGGDTQYF; CDR3 DNA: TGTGCCACCAGCCCTACTACCTGGGGGGGGGATACGCAGTATTTT
D gene: NA; V gene: TRBV6-5; J gene: TRBJ2-2; clone size: NA; CDR3 protein: CASSTGTGPGELFF; CDR3 DNA: TGTGCCAGCAGTACGGGAACAGGGCCCGGGGAGCTGTTTTTT
D gene: NA; V gene: TRBV7-3; J gene: TRBJ1-2; clone size: NA; CDR3 protein: CASSSGAPPAYGYTF; CDR3 DNA: TGTGCCAGCAGCTCGGGGGCACCACCAGCCTATGGCTACACCTTC